This T cell receptor beta chain was identified in a study of shared clonotypes between healthy human individuals. In the study's own analysis: ImmunoSEQ junction-only sequences lacked quality scores, so their filtering differed. The method was immunoSEQ multiplex PCR; TCRdb's version includes in-frame clones alone and lacks a portion of them. The V and J calls and clone size were taken over from that table, and D and trimming were inferred from the DNA. The table lists approximately 2,300,000 clones, approximately 90% of them singletons. Study results and limitations: Rarefaction demonstrated incomplete sorted-subset sequencing despite large depth. Represented diversity, genetic and exposure-history alike, was limited by few donors.

Of note for this clone: The antigen is unknown.

The CDR3 has 16 residues. The germline V gene encodes CDR1 LNHDA and CDR2 SQIVND (reference sequence). The V gene end was trimmed by 2 bases and the J gene end by 4 bases; junction bases not matched to a gene: 8. The sequenced material came from naive CD4+ T cells from PBMCs. Documented subset: CD45RA+ positively selected. The chain combines TRBV19 with TRBJ1-5; 7 bases align to TRBD1. This receptor was obtained from a man aged 18 to 35 in good health. Some clones in this sample may be carry-over from other donors' samples. Here the CDR3 DNA reads TGTGCCAGTAGTATAAGAGGGACAGAATTTAATCAGCCCCAGCATTTT. It codes for CASSIRGTEFNQPQHF.